The sequence of this TCR beta chain was determined in a study of cytomegalovirus exposure and HLA in healthy donors. Notes on the study in general: A few of the chains that were CMV-associated were confirmed in vitro to be specific for CMV antigens.

Of note for this clone: The target antigen is unknown.

The 120-subject validation cohort, separate from the approximately 670-subject first cohort, included the donors. Assay used: immunoSEQ multiplex PCR; TCRdb lists only in-frame clones, some missing. The sample yields about 110,000 clones, around nine tenths seen once. This CDR3 region has 16 residues. V gave up 0 bases and J gave up 3 bases; unmatched junction bases: 4. The germline CDR1 and CDR2 sequences are SGHRS and YFSETQ. This sequence originates from a woman in her twenties or thirties in good health and CMV-seropositive. Material: PBMCs. The V gene is TRBV5-1, the J gene TRBJ2-7; 12 bases are shared with TRBD2. The CDR3 here is CASSLGATSGSYEQYF. CDR3 in DNA: TGCGCCAGCAGCTTGGGGGCGACTAGCGGGAGCTACGAGCAGTACTTC.